A selection of T cell receptor beta chains follows, all from one sample in a study of human T cells and chemical hapten exposure. TCRdb recomputed calls from the RACE reads with MiXCR, one row per CDR3 protein. This table holds around 380,000 distinct CDR3 sequences, nearly 5% found once. This sample comprised whole blood, obtained in connection with sensitization to the hapten diphenylcyclopropenone (DPC). The receptor set was obtained from a woman aged 45-65 years with alopecia areata. Some clones in this sample may be carry-over from other donors' samples. Each CDR3 is given with its conserved first and last residue. The order of the fields is D gene, clone size, J gene, V gene, CDR3 protein, CDR3 DNA. A D gene is named only where the DNA matches it firmly. Clone size appears in some rows only: once, few, many, or a class for an expanded clone.

.	.	TRBJ2-7	TRBV7-9	CAYGTHRRHYEQYF	TGTGCCTACGGGACCCATCGACGCCACTACGAGCAGTACTTC
TRBD2	.	TRBJ2-3	TRBV7-2	CASSLRGLAGGPTSTDTQYF	TGTGCCAGCAGCTTAAGGGGCCTAGCGGGAGGGCCCACTAGCACAGATACGCAGTATTTT
.	many	TRBJ2-5	TRBV29-1	CSVVRETQYF	TGCAGCGTTGTCCGAGAGACCCAGTACTTC
TRBD2	many	TRBJ2-7	TRBV6-5	CASNPGEGTSVYEQYF	TGTGCCAGCAACCCGGGGGAGGGGACTAGCGTCTACGAGCAGTACTTC
TRBD2	many	TRBJ2-7	TRBV30	CAWSLAGGRPYEQYF	TGTGCCTGGAGCCTAGCGGGAGGCCGCCCCTACGAGCAGTACTTC
TRBD2	few	TRBJ2-3	TRBV11-2	CASSTGTRIVDTQYF	TGTGCCAGCAGCACCGGGACTAGGATTGTAGATACGCAGTATTTT
.	many	TRBJ1-6	TRBV2	CASRGSRQESSYNSPLHF	TGTGCCAGCAGGGGATCCCGACAGGAAAGCTCCTATAATTCACCCCTCCACTTT
TRBD1	few	TRBJ2-7	TRBV20-1	CSAPARDRAYEQYF	TGCAGTGCCCCGGCTCGGGACAGGGCCTACGAGCAGTACTTC
.	many	TRBJ1-3	TRBV18	CASSLGDTIYF	TGTGCCAGCTCACTTGGAGACACCATATATTTT
.	many	TRBJ2-3	TRBV2	CASSEVRGADTQYF	TGTGCCAGCAGTGAAGTCCGCGGCGCAGATACGCAGTATTTT
.	many	TRBJ1-1	TRBV11-1	CASSHVGGEAEAFF	TGTGCCAGCAGCCACGTTGGGGGTGAGGCTGAAGCTTTCTTT
.	many	TRBJ1-4	TRBV5-1	CASSAGRSDNEKLFF	TGCGCCAGCAGCGCCGGACGGAGCGATAATGAAAAACTGTTTTTT
.	few	TRBJ2-2	TRBV24-1	CATSDIHSLAGELFF	TGTGCCACCAGTGATATTCACTCCCTGGCCGGGGAGCTGTTTTTT
.	few	TRBJ2-1	TRBV28	CASTPGDEQFF	TGTGCCAGCACCCCCGGGGATGAGCAGTTCTTC
.	many	TRBJ2-7	TRBV12-3/TRBV12-4	CASGYSYEQYF	TGTGCCAGCGGGTACTCCTACGAGCAGTACTTC
TRBD1	few	TRBJ2-7	TRBV19	CASSASRDRVLYEQYF	TGTGCCAGTAGTGCGTCCCGGGACAGGGTTCTCTACGAGCAGTACTTC
.	many	TRBJ2-1	TRBV29-1	CSVVGFSLSVNNEQFF	TGCAGCGTTGTTGGCTTCTCCCTATCTGTAAACAATGAGCAGTTCTTC
.	many	TRBJ1-4	TRBV12-3/TRBV12-4	CASSLGQGYEKLFF	TGTGCCAGCAGTTTGGGGCAGGGATATGAAAAACTGTTTTTT
.	few	TRBJ2-3	TRBV11-2	CASSHKVPADTQYF	TGTGCCAGCAGCCACAAGGTGCCGGCGGATACGCAGTATTTT
.	many	TRBJ2-1	TRBV12-3/TRBV12-4	CASSLARYGEQFF	TGTGCCAGCAGTTTGGCGCGCTATGGTGAGCAGTTCTTC